A single T cell receptor (beta chain) is shown here with its context. What it binds is unknown. There are 14 residues in the CDR3. The V segment lost 5 bases and the J segment 6 bases; nucleotides outside the gene matches: 11. Germline values: CDR1 SQVTM, CDR2 ANQGSEA. From 5'RACE with constant-segment primers came TCR alpha and TCR beta cDNA libraries that carried sample barcodes and UMIs. From the 5' RACE reads, TCRdb called clonotypes with MiXCR, one entry per CDR3 protein. This table holds hundreds of thousands of distinct CDR3 sequences, around 21% found once. This record belongs to a study of T-cell memory formation after mild COVID-19. Study-level background: TCR clusters were largely donor specific. Findings of the study overall: SARS-CoV-2 specificity of second-wave clones peaking day 37 was unconfirmed. Within pre-infection memory, some responding clones were found, suggesting cross-reactive memory joined.

The V gene is TRBV29-1, the J gene TRBJ1-1; TRBD1 agrees at 8 bases. The receptor's source is an adult woman who had mild COVID-19 (a few samples of this study predate the infection). Cell type and time point are not known. Sequenced input: PBMCs or a T cell subset sorted from them (not recorded which). This CDR3 reads CSVLQGGRLAEAFF. The CDR3 bases are TGCAGCGTTCTACAGGGGGGCAGGTTGGCTGAAGCTTTCTTT.